This T cell receptor (beta chain) was retrieved from a study of cytomegalovirus exposure and HLA in healthy donors. Study as a whole: Most donors, 70% to 85% of 398 genotyped, fell in the Caucasian-associated ancestry cluster. Study-wide points: Specificity of a few CMV-associated chains for CMV antigens was verified in vitro. Listed as cytomegalovirus-associated were roughly 180 TCR beta chains.

About this clone: Its specificity is unknown.

Each donor was nominally healthy when sampled (though unrecorded immune exposures were likely). Vbeta (60) and Jbeta (13) primers were used in the PCR. Clones were read by immunoSEQ multiplex PCR, and TCRdb kept only the in-frame ones, dropping some. The sample comprises fewer than 250,000 clones, about four fifths of which are singletons, and around 3.7% rests with the top ten. The length of the CDR3 is 16 residues. Trimming stripped 2 bases from V and 7 bases from J, with 18 bases between. CDR1 is MNHNS, CDR2 SASEGT, per germline. The chain couples TRBV6-1 to TRBJ2-1, with a weak D call TRBD1 (6 bases). The sequenced sample was PBMCs. This receptor was taken from a middle-aged man in good health and CMV-seropositive. The CDR3 DNA reads as TGTGCCAGCAGTGAATCTAATACAGGGTATCTAAATGAGCAGTTCTTC. Its protein is CASSESNTGYLNEQFF.